The 8 T cell receptor beta chains in this list originate from one sample, sequenced in a study of cytomegalovirus exposure and HLA in healthy donors (TCRdb year 2017). The library came from the immunoSEQ multiplex PCR assay. The multiplex PCR relied on a mix of 60 forward primers for TCR Vbeta segments and 13 reverse primers for TCR Jbeta segments. This immuneACCESS table, as held by TCRdb, lists in-frame sequences with V and J called but not all clones. Of the missing ones, under half trace to an unresolved V gene in checked studies; the others have no known cause. Across this sample there are about 150,000 clones, with 70% to 80% seen only once. Of the sample, roughly 4% is held by the ten largest clones. The sequencing input was PBMCs. The receptors were gathered from a woman aged 40 to 50 in good health and CMV-seronegative.

V usage is TRBV14 and J usage is TRBJ2-7; possibly TRBD2 for D (6 bases). Trimming removed 0 bases from V and 6 bases from J, with 21 bases in between. The CDR3 is 17 residues long. Germline CDR1 reads SGHDN; CDR2 reads FVKESK. In DNA form, the CDR3 reads TGTGCCAGCAGCCAAGATTGGCGGATGAGCGGGCCGGGCGAGCAGTACTTC. It is translated as CASSQDWRMSGPGEQYF.

J is TRBJ1-4 and V is TRBV7-9; 8 bases fit TRBD1. CDR1 is SEHNR, CDR2 FQNEAQ, per germline (reference sequence). The J segment lost 8 bases and the V segment lost 5 bases, leaving 10 bases of the junction unmatched. CDR3 size: 15 residues. CDR3 nucleotides: TGTGCCAGCAGCCCCAGACAGGGGTCGGGGGAAAAACTGTTTTTT. Its translation is CASSPRQGSGEKLFF.

V is TRBV5-1 and J is TRBJ2-2; 8 nucleotides agree with TRBD2. Germline V gene data show CDR1 as SGHRS and CDR2 as YFSETQ. The V gene end was trimmed by 0 bases and the J gene end by 4 bases; junction bases not matched to a gene: 2. This CDR3 contains 15 residues. The CDR3 DNA reads TGCGCCAGCAGCTTGGTAGCGGGGATCACCGGGGAGCTGTTTTTT. This gives the protein CASSLVAGITGELFF. Full variable domain (missing parts from reference TRBV5-1 and TRBJ2-2): KAGVTQTPRYLIKTRGQQVTLSCSPISGHRSVSWYQQTPGQGLQFLFEYFSETQRNKGNFPGRFSGRQFSNSRSEMNVSTLELGDSALYLCASSLVAGITGELFFGEGSRLTVL.

The J gene is TRBJ1-1, the V gene TRBV10-3; TRBD1 might be the D (6 bases). This CDR3 is built from 11 residues. V lost 11 bases and J 4 bases, leaving 11 bases between the germline ends. The germline CDR1 and CDR2 sequences are ENHRY and SYGVKD. The CDR3 sequence: CASEQGTEAFF. In nucleotides, the CDR3 is TGTGCCTCCGAACAGGGCACTGAAGCTTTCTTT.

This chain joins TRBV7-9 and TRBJ2-2; TRBD1 matches at 8 bases. The CDR3 runs to 14 residues. Germline V gene lookup returns CDR1 SEHNR and CDR2 FQNEAQ (reference sequence). J gave up 1 base and V 10 bases, and 5 bases lay outside the gene matches. CDR3 sequence: CAIAGTGNTGELFF. The CDR3 DNA follows: TGTGCCATCGCCGGGACAGGGAACACCGGGGAGCTGTTTTTT.

The chain couples TRBV5-4 to TRBJ1-2; 7 bases map to TRBD1. Germline CDR1 is SGHNT and CDR2 is YYREEE (reference sequence). This CDR3 contains 17 residues. The junction had 12 bases not matched to a gene; V was cut back by 2 bases and J by 2 bases. The CDR3 DNA sequence: TGTGCCAGCAGCTTTAGACCGGCGACAGGGAGGAACTATGGCTACACCTTC. The encoded protein is CASSFRPATGRNYGYTF.

The V and J genes are TRBV19 and TRBJ1-5; D ambiguous. From germline, CDR1 is LNHDA and CDR2 SQIVND (reference sequence). The V end was cut by 2 bases, the J end by 0 bases, with 8 bases between. CDR3 size: 15 residues. The CDR3 nucleotides read TGTGCCAGTAGTATAATCACAGTTAGCAATCAGCCCCAGCATTTT. This translates into CASSIITVSNQPQHF.

This clone has a single count. This chain connects TRBV5-1 to TRBJ2-1; 11 nucleotides align to TRBD2. There are 17 residues in the CDR3. From germline, CDR1 is SGHRS and CDR2 YFSETQ. V trimming: 4 bases; J trimming: 5 bases; junction bases outside the gene matches: 11. This CDR3 is CASSIYFSGGDNNEQFF. CDR3 in DNA: TGCGCCAGCAGCATATACTTTAGCGGGGGGGATAACAATGAGCAGTTCTTC.